The 2 T cell receptor beta chains reported below all come from one sample, sequenced in a study of CD8+ T cells in alopecia areata. Extracted from the samples, RNA was reverse transcribed into cDNA to serve as the sequencing template. Sequencing used immunoSEQ multiplex PCR; TCRdb keeps in-frame clones, though not all of them. The repertoire holds a few hundred thousand clones, with about 58% as singletons. The sample's treatment: oral pan-JAK inhibitor, 5-10 mg twice daily. The material was CD4+ T cells sorted from blood, obtained at week 4, from a patient treated with tofacitinib. These receptors came from a human donor with alopecia areata.

This chain uses TRBV5-6 with TRBJ2-6, with unresolved D. The CDR3 has 12 residues. Germline loops: CDR1 SGHDT, CDR2 YYEEEE. The ends were cut back, 6 bases at V and 0 bases at J, with 1 base in the middle. Written as DNA, the CDR3 is TGTGCCAGCACCTCTGGGGCCAACGTCCTGACTTTC. It translates to CASTSGANVLTF.

J is TRBJ2-5 and V is TRBV18; D unclear. CDR3 length: 14 residues. The V gene lost 3 bases and the J gene lost 1 base, with 9 bases spanning the gap. CDR1 is KGHSH and CDR2 is LQKENI in the germline V gene. CDR3 sequence reads: CASSPKSAQETQYF. The CDR3 DNA sequence: TGTGCCAGCTCACCGAAATCGGCCCAAGAGACCCAGTACTTC. Together with reference TRBV18 and TRBJ2-5, the CDR3 gives the full variable domain: NAGVMQNPRHLVRRRGQEARLRCSPMKGHSHVYWYRQLPEEGLKFMVYLQKENIIDESGMPKERFSAEFPKEGPSILRIQQVVRGDSAAYFCASSPKSAQETQYFGPGTRLLVL.